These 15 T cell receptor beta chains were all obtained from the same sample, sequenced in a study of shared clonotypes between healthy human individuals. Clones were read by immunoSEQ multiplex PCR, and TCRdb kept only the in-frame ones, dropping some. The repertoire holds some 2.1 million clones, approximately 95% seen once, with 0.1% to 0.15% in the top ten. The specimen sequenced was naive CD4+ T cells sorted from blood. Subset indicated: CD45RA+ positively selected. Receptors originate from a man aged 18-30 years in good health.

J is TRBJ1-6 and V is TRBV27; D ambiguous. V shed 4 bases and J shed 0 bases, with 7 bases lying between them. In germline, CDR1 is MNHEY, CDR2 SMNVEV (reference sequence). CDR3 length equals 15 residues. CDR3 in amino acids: CASSSVSSYNSPLHF. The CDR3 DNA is TGTGCCAGCAGTTCTGTTAGCTCCTATAATTCACCCCTCCACTTT.

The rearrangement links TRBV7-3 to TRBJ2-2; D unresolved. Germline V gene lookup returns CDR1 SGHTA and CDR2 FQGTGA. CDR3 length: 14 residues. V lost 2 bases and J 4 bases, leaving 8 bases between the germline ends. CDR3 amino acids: CASSLSLSTGELFF. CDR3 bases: TGTGCCAGCAGCTTATCTCTGAGCACCGGGGAGCTGTTTTTT.

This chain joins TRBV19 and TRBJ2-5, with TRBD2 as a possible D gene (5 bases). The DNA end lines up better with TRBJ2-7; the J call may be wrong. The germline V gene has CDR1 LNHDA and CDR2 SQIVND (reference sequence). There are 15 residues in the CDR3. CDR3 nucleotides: TGTGCCAGTAGTCCCGACCAACCCCGGACTTACGAGCAGTACTTC. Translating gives CASSPDQPRTYEQYF.

CDR3 sequence (DNA): TGTGCCAGCCGGGCCGGGACAGGGTTCGGCACTGAAGCTTTCTTT. It yields the protein CASRAGTGFGTEAFF. This rearrangement joins TRBV6-5 to TRBJ1-1, with 9 bases that match TRBD1. Germline values: CDR1 MNHEY, CDR2 SVGAGI. The ends lost 8 bases at V and 4 bases at J; junction bases unmatched: 11. There are 15 residues in the CDR3.

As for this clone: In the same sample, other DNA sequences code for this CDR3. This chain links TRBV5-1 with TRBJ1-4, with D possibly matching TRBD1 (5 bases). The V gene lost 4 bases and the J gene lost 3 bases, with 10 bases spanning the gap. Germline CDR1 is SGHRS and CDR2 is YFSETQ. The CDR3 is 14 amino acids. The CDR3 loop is CASSPGPSNEKLFF. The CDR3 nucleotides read TGCGCCAGCAGCCCAGGGCCTTCTAATGAAAAACTGTTTTTT.

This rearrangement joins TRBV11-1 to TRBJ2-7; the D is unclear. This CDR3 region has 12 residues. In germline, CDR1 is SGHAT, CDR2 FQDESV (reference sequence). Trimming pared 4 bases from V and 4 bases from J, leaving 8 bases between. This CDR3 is CASSSKEYEQYF. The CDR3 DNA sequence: TGTGCCAGCAGCTCTAAGGAGTACGAGCAGTACTTC.

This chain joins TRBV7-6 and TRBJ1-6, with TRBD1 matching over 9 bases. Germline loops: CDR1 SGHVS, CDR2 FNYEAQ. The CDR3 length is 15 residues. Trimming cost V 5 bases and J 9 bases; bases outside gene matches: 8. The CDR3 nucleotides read TGTGCCAGCAGCGCCCCGGGACAGGGTCGTTCACCCCTCCACTTT. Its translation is CASSAPGQGRSPLHF.

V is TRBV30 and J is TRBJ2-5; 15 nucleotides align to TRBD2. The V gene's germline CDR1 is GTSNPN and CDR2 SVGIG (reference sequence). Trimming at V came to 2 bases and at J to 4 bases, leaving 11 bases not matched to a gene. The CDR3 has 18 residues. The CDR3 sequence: CAWSLPGLAGGGRETQYF. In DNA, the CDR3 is TGTGCCTGGAGTCTCCCGGGACTAGCGGGAGGTGGGCGAGAGACCCAGTACTTC.

The CDR3 region is CASSQLAGERDYEQYF. CDR3 nucleotides: TGCGCCAGCAGCCAACTAGCGGGAGAGAGGGACTACGAGCAGTACTTC. The chain uses TRBV4-1 and TRBJ2-7; 10 bases line up with TRBD2. From germline, CDR1 is MGHRA and CDR2 YSYEKL. CDR3 size: 16 residues. J was trimmed by 3 bases and V by 2 bases; bases with no gene match: 7.

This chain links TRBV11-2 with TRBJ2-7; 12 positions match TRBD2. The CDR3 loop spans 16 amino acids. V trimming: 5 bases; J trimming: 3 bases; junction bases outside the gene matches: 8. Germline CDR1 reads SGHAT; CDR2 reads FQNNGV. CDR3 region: CASSRLLAGGGYEQYF. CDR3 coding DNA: TGTGCCAGCAGCCGACTTCTAGCGGGAGGGGGCTACGAGCAGTACTTC.

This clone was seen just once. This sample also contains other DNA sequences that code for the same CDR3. Here the CDR3 DNA reads TGTGCCAGCAGTGGGGGTTCCTACGAGCAGTACTTC. It specifies CASSGGSYEQYF. V gene TRBV2 combines with J gene TRBJ2-7, with D uncertain. Germline loops: CDR1 SNHLY, CDR2 FYNNEI. The CDR3 is 12 amino acids. V lost 4 bases, J lost 1 base, and 5 bases lay in between.

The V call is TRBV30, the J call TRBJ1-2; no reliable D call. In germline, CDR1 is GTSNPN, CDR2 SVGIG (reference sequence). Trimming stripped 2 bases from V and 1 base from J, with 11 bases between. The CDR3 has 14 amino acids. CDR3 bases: TGTGCCTGGAGTAGAGGAACCTTTAACTATGGCTACACCTTC. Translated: CAWSRGTFNYGYTF.

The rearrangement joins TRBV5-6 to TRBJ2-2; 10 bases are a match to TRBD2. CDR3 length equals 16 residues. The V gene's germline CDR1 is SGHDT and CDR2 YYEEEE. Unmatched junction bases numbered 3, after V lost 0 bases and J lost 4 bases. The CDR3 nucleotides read TGTGCCAGCAGCTTGGGGCTAGCGGGAGTCACCGGGGAGCTGTTTTTT. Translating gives CASSLGLAGVTGELFF.

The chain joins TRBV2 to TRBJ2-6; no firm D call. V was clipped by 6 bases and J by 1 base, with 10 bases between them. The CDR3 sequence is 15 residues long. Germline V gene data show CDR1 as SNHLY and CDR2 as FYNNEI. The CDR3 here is CASRGTASGANVLTF. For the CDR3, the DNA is TGTGCCAGCAGGGGAACAGCGTCTGGGGCCAACGTCCTGACTTTC.

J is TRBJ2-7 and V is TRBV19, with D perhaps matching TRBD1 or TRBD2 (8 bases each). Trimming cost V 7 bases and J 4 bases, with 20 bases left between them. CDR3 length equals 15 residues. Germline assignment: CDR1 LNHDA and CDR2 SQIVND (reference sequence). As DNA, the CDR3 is TGTGCCAGTAAACGGGAGGGGACAGGACCTTACGAGCAGTACTTC. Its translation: CASKREGTGPYEQYF. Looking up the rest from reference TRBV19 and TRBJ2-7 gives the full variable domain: DGGITQSPKYLFRKEGQNVTLSCEQNLNHDAMYWYRQDPGQGLRLIYYSQIVNDFQKGDIAEGYSVSREKKESFPLTVTSAQKNPTAFYLCASKREGTGPYEQYFGPGTRLTVT.